This T cell receptor (beta chain) was identified in a study of graft-versus-host responses after intestinal transplantation. The ends lost 4 bases at V and 6 bases at J; junction bases unmatched: 1. There are 12 residues in the CDR3. CDR1 MGHDK and CDR2 SYGVNS come from the germline V gene. Measured with immunoSEQ multiplex PCR; TCRdb has only the in-frame clones, and not every one. The sample lists tens of thousands of clones, 85% to 90% occurring once. V and J are TRBV25-1 and TRBJ2-3, with 7 bases identical to TRBD1. The sequenced sample was PBMCs, obtained 26 days after transplant. The receptor comes from a human patient who received an intestinal transplant, so some T cells may come from the graft donor. CDR3 nucleotides: TGTGCCAGCAGTGCGACAGGGGATACGCAGTATTTT. Encoded protein: CASSATGDTQYF.